What follows are 32 T cell receptor beta chains derived from one specimen sequenced in a study of Graves' ophthalmopathy and Graves' hyperthyroidism. Amplifying from RNA transcripts, the study obtained TCR beta CDR3 regions. First-round RT-PCR used HTBI primers; second-round multiplex PCR followed. In TCRdb, the multiplex PCR reads were re-called with MiXCR into one record per CDR3 protein. The data contain about 660,000 distinct CDR3 sequences, roughly two fifths of them singletons. The sample consisted of peripheral blood. These receptors were taken from an adult man with Graves' ophthalmopathy.

The table lists this clonotype with a few counts. The V call is TRBV30, the J call TRBJ1-4, with TRBD1 matching 7 bases. With V trimmed by 6 bases and J by 6 bases, 10 bases remained unmatched. The CDR3 is 14 amino acids. Looked up from germline, CDR1 is GTSNPN and CDR2 is SVGIG (reference sequence). The chain's CDR3 is CACLRQGRDEKLFF. The CDR3 nucleotides are TGTGCCTGCTTAAGACAGGGACGAGATGAAAAACTGTTTTTT.

The chain uses TRBV7-9 and TRBJ2-2; TRBD2 is a possible D gene (6 bases). The germline gives CDR1 SEHNR, CDR2 FQNEAQ (reference sequence). CDR3 length equals 15 residues. The V end lost 5 bases, the J end lost 1 base, and 11 bases lay between the germline ends. CDR3 in amino acids: CASSREEGNTGELFF. CDR3 nucleotides: TGTGCCAGCAGCCGAGAGGAGGGGAACACCGGGGAGCTGTTTTTT.

Comments on this clonotype: Just one base apart from a much larger clone, this may be a read error. Lacking the conserved final phenylalanine or tryptophan, this CDR3 likely reflects a read error. The chain recombines TRBV5-1 with TRBJ1-2, with 9 nucleotides matching TRBD1. CDR3 length: 15 amino acids. V dropped 4 bases and J dropped 4; count of bases not matched to a gene: 8. Per the germline V gene, CDR1 is SGHRS and CDR2 is YFSETQ. CDR3 region: CASSQLTGGGYGYTL. The CDR3 DNA reads TGCGCCAGCAGCCAATTGACAGGGGGTGGCTATGGCTACACCCTC.

The rearrangement links TRBV2 to TRBJ1-1; D not resolved. Trimming removed 3 bases from V and 0 bases from J, with 8 bases in between. CDR3 length: 14 residues. CDR1 SNHLY and CDR2 FYNNEI come from the germline V gene. CDR3 region: CASSDWTVNTEAFF. The CDR3 bases are TGTGCCAGCAGTGACTGGACGGTGAACACTGAAGCTTTCTTT.

This clonotype has at least ten counts. The genes are TRBV14 and TRBJ2-7; D is unclear. Germline-derived CDR1 and CDR2 are SGHDN and FVKESK. Trimming left V 3 bases short and J 5 bases short, with 8 bases between. The CDR3 sequence is 12 residues long. Here the CDR3 reads CASSQTPHEQYF. In nucleotides, the CDR3 is TGTGCCAGCAGCCAGACCCCCCACGAGCAGTACTTC.

This chain connects TRBV2 to TRBJ2-3, with D possibly being TRBD2 (5 bases). Trimming shortened V by 4 bases and J by 4 bases, and 15 bases separated the two germline ends. This CDR3 has 15 amino acids. In germline, CDR1 is SNHLY, CDR2 FYNNEI. CDR3 protein: CASSGGLQRSDTQYF. CDR3 in DNA: TGTGCCAGCAGTGGAGGGCTCCAACGGTCAGATACGCAGTATTTT.

This chain uses TRBV29-1 with TRBJ2-5, with 12 bases identical to TRBD1. V lost 8 bases, J lost 5 bases, and 9 bases stayed unmatched. From germline, CDR1 is SQVTM and CDR2 ANQGSEA. The CDR3 runs 14 residues. CDR3 bases: TGCAGCTCTTCCGGGACAGGGGGCATGGAGACCCAGTACTTC. It encodes CSSSGTGGMETQYF.

V gene TRBV7-8 combines with J gene TRBJ2-7; 12 bases line up with TRBD2. V lost 8 bases, J lost 4 bases, and 12 bases stayed unmatched. Germline values: CDR1 SGHVS, CDR2 FQNEAQ. The CDR3 consists of 16 residues. The CDR3 sequence: CASGPWTSGVSYEQYF. CDR3 sequence (DNA): TGTGCCAGCGGCCCCTGGACTAGCGGGGTGTCGTACGAGCAGTACTTC. Complete variable domain (other parts from reference TRBV7-8 and TRBJ2-7): GAGVSQSPRYKVAKRGQDVALRCDPISGHVSLFWYQQALGQGPEFLTYFQNEAQLDKSGLPSDRFFAERPEGSVSTLKIQRTQQEDSAVYLCASGPWTSGVSYEQYFGPGTRLTVT.

This clonotype was found a few times. This chain connects TRBV19 to TRBJ1-1; 7 bases are a match to TRBD1. Germline CDR1 LNHDA, CDR2 SQIVND (reference sequence). Trimming at V came to 1 base and at J to 1 base, leaving 6 bases not matched to a gene. The CDR3 loop spans 16 amino acids. The DNA of the CDR3 is TGTGCCAGTAGTATAGGCCCCACAGGGGCGAACACTGAAGCTTTCTTT. It codes for CASSIGPTGANTEAFF.

Concerning this clonotype itself: This could be a read error, since a much larger clone is one nucleotide away. The CDR3 carries no conserved terminal phenylalanine or tryptophan, so it likely arises from a read error. V is TRBV9 and J is TRBJ1-6; D uncertain. The V end was cut by 4 bases, the J end by 14 bases, with 16 bases between. The CDR3 is 13 amino acids. Germline lookup yields CDR1 SGDLS and CDR2 YYNGEE. The CDR3 region is CASSTGLGRALHL. The CDR3 DNA is TGTGCCAGCAGCACCGGACTGGGGAGGGCCCTCCACCTT.

This clonotype was counted at least ten times. This chain joins TRBV11-2 and TRBJ2-5, with D perhaps matching TRBD1 (5 bases). Per the germline V gene, CDR1 is SGHAT and CDR2 is FQNNGV. The V end lost 4 bases, the J end lost 3 bases, and 12 bases lay between the germline ends. The CDR3 has 14 amino acids. The CDR3 sequence: CASSWGVAEETQYF. The CDR3 nucleotides are TGTGCCAGCAGCTGGGGCGTGGCCGAAGAGACCCAGTACTTC. Filled out from reference TRBV11-2 and TRBJ2-5, the complete variable domain reads EAGVAQSPRYKIIEKRQSVAFWCNPISGHATLYWYQQILGQGPKLLIQFQNNGVVDDSQLPKDRFSAERLKGVDSTLKIQPAKLEDSAVYLCASSWGVAEETQYFGPGTRLLVL.

This clonotype was counted ten times or more. The chain is built from TRBV19 and TRBJ1-5; D is uncertain. V was pared by 1 base and J by 0 bases, with 7 bases between. Germline values: CDR1 LNHDA, CDR2 SQIVND (reference sequence). This CDR3 is 15 amino acids long. The CDR3 sequence is CASSIVDYSNQPQHF. CDR3 coding DNA: TGTGCCAGTAGTATAGTGGACTATAGCAATCAGCCCCAGCATTTT.

At least ten counts were recorded for this clonotype. J is TRBJ2-7 and V is TRBV7-9; D is perhaps TRBD2 (6 bases). The germline V and J ends were trimmed by 6 bases and 4 bases, with 16 bases remaining between them. The CDR3 spans 14 residues. CDR1 SEHNR and CDR2 FQNEAQ come from the germline V gene (reference sequence). CDR3 amino acids: CASSPEEGRYEQYF. In DNA form, the CDR3 reads TGTGCCAGCAGTCCAGAGGAGGGTCGGTACGAGCAGTACTTC.

This clonotype was seen a handful of times. In DNA form, the CDR3 reads TGTGCCAGCAGAAACCGGGTCAGCTCCTACGAGCAGTACTTC. Its translation is CASRNRVSSYEQYF. This chain uses TRBV2 with TRBJ2-7; D is uncertain. The CDR3 has 14 residues. Germline CDR1 and CDR2: SNHLY and FYNNEI. Trimming stripped 6 bases from V and 0 bases from J, with 12 bases between.

In its sample, this clonotype was seen once. The junction departs from germline at one end; a sequencing error may be responsible. V is TRBV5-5 and J is TRBJ1-5, with 7 bases lining up with TRBD1. The CDR3 length is 18 residues. CDR1 and CDR2 from the germline V gene are SGHKS and YYEKEE (reference sequence). CDR3 loop: CASSWGTTGPYSNQPQHF. The CDR3 nucleotides are TGCGCCAGCAGCTGGGGTACGACAGGGCCTTATAGCAATCAGCCCCAGCATTTT. The variable domain in full, with the rest retrieved from reference TRBV5-5 and TRBJ1-5, is DAGVTQSPTHLIKTRGQQVTLRCSPISGHKSVSWYQQVLGQGPQFIFQYYEKEERGRGNFPDRFSARQFPNYSSELNVNALLLGDSALYLCASSWGTTGPYSNQPQHFGDGTRLSIL.

V usage is TRBV29-1 and J usage is TRBJ2-6, with D unresolved. Germline V gene data show CDR1 as SQVTM and CDR2 as ANQGSEA. V was pared by 0 bases and J by 4 bases, with 4 bases between. The CDR3 is made up of 13 amino acids. CDR3 nucleotide sequence: TGCAGCGTTGAAGAAACAGGGGCCAACGTCCTGACTTTC. It specifies CSVEETGANVLTF.

On this clonotype: A much larger clone differs from this one at a single base, so this may be a read error. The V gene is TRBV9, the J gene TRBJ2-5, with D perhaps TRBD2 (6 bases). V was trimmed by 3 bases and J by 5 bases, leaving 11 bases between them. The CDR3 totals 13 residues. The germline gives CDR1 SGDLS, CDR2 YYNGEE. CDR3 sequence: CASSGPREETQYF. The CDR3 DNA follows: TGTGCCAGCAGCGGCCCCCGGGAGGAGACCCAGTACTTC. Complete variable domain (other parts from reference TRBV9 and TRBJ2-5): DSGVTQTPKHLITATGQRVTLRCSPRSGDLSVYWYQQSLDQGLQFLIQYYNGEERAKGNILERFSAQQFPDLHSELNLSSLELGDSALYFCASSGPREETQYFGPGTRLLVL.

The V call is TRBV2, the J call TRBJ2-6; D unresolved. Deletions cut 8 bases from V and 5 bases from J, with 7 bases between. CDR1 SNHLY and CDR2 FYNNEI come from the germline V gene. The CDR3 is made up of 12 amino acids. In DNA, the CDR3 is TGTGCCAGCCTGTGGAGGGCCAACGTCCTGACTTTC. Translating it yields CASLWRANVLTF.

This clonotype has ten or more counts. The rearrangement links TRBV20-1 to TRBJ1-1, with D tentatively TRBD1 (5 bases). CDR1 is DFQATT and CDR2 is SNEGSKA in the germline V gene (reference sequence). The CDR3 length is 14 residues. The ends were cut back, 3 bases at V and 1 base at J, with 12 bases in the middle. The CDR3 DNA reads as TGCAGTGCTAGTCACGGGACCCCGAACACTGAAGCTTTCTTT. Translation: CSASHGTPNTEAFF.

Concerning this clonotype: It is likely a read error, because the conserved phenylalanine at the end of the CDR3 is missing. The V call is TRBV6-5, the J call TRBJ1-2, with D possibly matching TRBD1 (6 bases). The length of the CDR3 is 14 residues. Germline V gene lookup returns CDR1 MNHEY and CDR2 SVGAGI. Trimming shortened V by 7 bases and J by 3 bases, and 15 bases separated the two germline ends. DNA of the CDR3: TGTGCCAGCATGGGGGGCAGGGACGACTATGGCTACACCTGC. Amino acids: CASMGGRDDYGYTC.

Comments on this clonotype: This sequence may be a read error, since a much larger clone differs from it by one base. The rearrangement uses TRBV5-1 and TRBJ1-6; 9 bases line up with TRBD1. The CDR3 has 15 amino acids. The germline gives CDR1 SGHRS, CDR2 YFSETQ. The CDR3 is CANSLAGTGRSPLHF. The CDR3 DNA sequence: TGCGCCAACAGCTTGGCCGGGACAGGGAGATCACCCCTCCACTTT.

The CDR3 is CASSLGQESGETQYF. The CDR3, as DNA: TGCGCCAGCAGCTTGGGGCAGGAAAGCGGGGAGACCCAGTACTTC. The chain employs TRBV5-1 and TRBJ2-5, with a possible D match to TRBD2 (6 bases). CDR1 and CDR2 from the germline V gene are SGHRS and YFSETQ. The CDR3 covers 15 residues. The ends were cut back, 0 bases at V and 5 bases at J, with 14 bases in the middle.

At least ten counts were recorded for this clonotype. This chain joins TRBV20-1 and TRBJ2-7; 8 bases align to TRBD1. The CDR3 has 12 amino acids. V lost 4 bases, J lost 5 bases, and 4 bases stayed unmatched. CDR1 and CDR2 from the germline V gene are DFQATT and SNEGSKA (reference sequence). The CDR3 nucleotides are TGCAGTGCTACGGACAGGGTGAACGAGCAGTACTTC. This gives the protein CSATDRVNEQYF.

This chain uses TRBV25-1 with TRBJ1-1, with D unresolved. This CDR3 spans 15 amino acids. Trimming shortened V by 6 bases and J by 1 base, and 15 bases separated the two germline ends. The germline V gene encodes CDR1 MGHDK and CDR2 SYGVNS. The CDR3 DNA follows: TGTGCCAGCAGCTTACCCTTAGTGGGGAACACTGAAGCTTTCTTT. It translates to CASSLPLVGNTEAFF.

This clonotype was observed at least ten times. The genes are TRBV10-2 and TRBJ2-5; the match to TRBD2 covers 7 bases. This CDR3 spans 14 amino acids. The V and J ends lost 4 bases and 2 bases, in that order; junction bases with no gene match: 4. Germline V gene lookup returns CDR1 WSHSY and CDR2 SAAADI. CDR3 sequence: CASSAAGLQETQYF. CDR3 sequence (DNA): TGCGCCAGCAGTGCAGCGGGATTACAAGAGACCCAGTACTTC.

This clonotype was counted between two and nine times. The chain carries TRBV7-8 and TRBJ1-2, with D tentatively TRBD1 (6 bases). V dropped 1 base and J dropped 4 bases, with 16 bases sitting between them. The CDR3 length is 16 residues. From germline, CDR1 is SGHVS and CDR2 FQNEAQ. CDR3 loop: CASSLESGALTYGYTF. The CDR3 DNA is TGTGCCAGCAGCTTAGAATCGGGGGCGCTTACCTATGGCTACACCTTC. Variable domain in full (rest from reference TRBV7-8 and TRBJ1-2): GAGVSQSPRYKVAKRGQDVALRCDPISGHVSLFWYQQALGQGPEFLTYFQNEAQLDKSGLPSDRFFAERPEGSVSTLKIQRTQQEDSAVYLCASSLESGALTYGYTFGSGTRLTVV.

Remarks on this clonotype: One base away lies a much larger clone, so this may be a sequencing read error. The chain uses TRBV25-1 and TRBJ1-4; D is unresolved. CDR3 length: 15 amino acids. Germline CDR1 reads MGHDK; CDR2 reads SYGVNS. V was clipped by 6 bases and J by 2 bases, with 13 bases between them. CDR3: CASSEAAGTNEKLFF. The CDR3 nucleotides are TGTGCCAGCAGCGAGGCCGCTGGCACTAATGAAAAACTGTTTTTT. The full variable domain, completed using reference TRBV25-1 and TRBJ1-4, is EADIYQTPRYLVIGTGKKITLECSQTMGHDKMYWYQQDPGMELHLIHYSYGVNSTEKGDLSSESTVSRIRTEHFPLTLESARPSHTSQYLCASSEAAGTNEKLFFGSGTQLSVL.

This clonotype was seen ten or more times. The rearrangement uses TRBV14 and TRBJ2-7, with D perhaps TRBD1 or TRBD2 (5 bases each). Trimming removed 0 bases from V and 4 bases from J, with 19 bases in between. Looked up from germline, CDR1 is SGHDN and CDR2 is FVKESK. CDR3 size: 17 residues. The CDR3 coding sequence is TGTGCCAGCAGCCAAGAAAGGCTGGCAGGGTGGGAGTACGAGCAGTACTTC. Its translation is CASSQERLAGWEYEQYF.

The J gene is TRBJ1-1, the V gene TRBV27, with 9 nucleotides matching TRBD1. Germline-derived CDR1 and CDR2 are MNHEY and SMNVEV (reference sequence). CDR3 length: 16 residues. The J segment lost 1 base and the V segment lost 5 bases, leaving 8 bases of the junction unmatched. The CDR3 protein is CASSMPGQGPNTEAFF. Written as DNA, the CDR3 is TGTGCCAGCAGTATGCCGGGACAGGGACCGAACACTGAAGCTTTCTTT.

The chain carries TRBV2 and TRBJ2-7, with 9 bases aligning to TRBD1. Per germline, CDR1 SNHLY and CDR2 FYNNEI. V shed 8 bases and J 7 bases; nucleotides not matched to a gene: 9. The CDR3 consists of 13 residues. CDR3 DNA: TGTGCCAGCGGACCGACAGGGGGGGGAGAGCAGTACTTC. Its translation is CASGPTGGGEQYF.

This clonotype came up a few times. The V gene is TRBV9, the J gene TRBJ2-7, with D possibly TRBD1 on 5 matching bases. The CDR3 length is 14 residues. The V end was cut by 4 bases, the J end by 2 bases, with 13 bases between. Germline V gene data show CDR1 as SGDLS and CDR2 as YYNGEE. The CDR3 region has the DNA TGTGCCAGCAGCAGCCGGACACCCCCCTACGAGCAGTACTTC. Its translation: CASSSRTPPYEQYF.

Many counts were recorded for this clonotype. The V and J genes are TRBV19 and TRBJ1-6; no clear D. V was cut by 0 bases and J by 9 bases, with 6 bases left in between. Looked up from germline, CDR1 is LNHDA and CDR2 is SQIVND (reference sequence). The CDR3 consists of 13 residues. CDR3 in DNA: TGTGCCAGTAGTATAGAGGGATTTTCACCCCTCCACTTT. It codes for CASSIEGFSPLHF.